This TCR beta chain was captured by sequencing in a study of human T cells and chemical hapten exposure. Study information: Sensitization applied 2% DPC to about 2 cm by about 2 cm of upper inner arm skin.

Study outcomes and limitations: Expanded TCR counts at PT1 were positively correlated with the patch test score. Given that the donors had alopecia, their immune response may differ from that seen in healthy people.

This clonotype was seen more than once but under ten times. Its antigen is not known. It was the library that attached unique molecular identifiers to individual cDNA molecules. TCRdb redid the calling of the RACE reads with MiXCR, one entry per CDR3 protein. Seen here are about 380,000 distinct CDR3 sequences, 4% to 5.5% observed once, and the top ten hold around 2.3%. This CDR3 spans 11 amino acids. Per germline, CDR1 SQVTM and CDR2 ANQGSEA. Trimming left V 3 bases short and J 8 bases short, with 10 bases between. Time point described: patch test 1, 2 weeks after DPC sensitization. Treatment reported: therapeutic diphenylcyclopropenone sensitization with weekly scalp DPC.

This receptor was identified in a woman aged 50 to 65 with alopecia areata. Some clones in this sample may be carry-over from other donors' samples. Sequencing used whole blood, obtained in connection with sensitization to the hapten diphenylcyclopropenone (DPC). This sequence joins TRBV29-1 and TRBJ1-2; maybe TRBD1 (6 bases). CDR3 coding DNA: TGCAGCGTTGATCGGGGGCTCGGCTACACCTTC. It is translated as CSVDRGLGYTF.